These 9 T cell receptor beta chains share one sample of origin, sequenced in a study of T cell changes during pregnancy in multiple sclerosis. The method was immunoSEQ multiplex PCR; TCRdb's version includes in-frame clones alone and lacks a portion of them. Of roughly 46,000 clones in the sample, roughly 93% were seen once. The source material was CD8+ T cells from peripheral blood mononuclear cells, sampled in the first trimester of pregnancy. The origin of the receptors is a female donor with multiple sclerosis, enrolled in a pregnancy study.

This chain joins TRBV5-1 and TRBJ2-7; TRBD2 matches 12 bases. The CDR3 is 17 residues long. The J segment lost 2 bases and the V segment lost 4 bases, leaving 10 bases of the junction unmatched. Germline CDR1 SGHRS, CDR2 YFSETQ. Here the CDR3 DNA reads TGCGCCAGCAGCGGAAAGACTAGCGGGGGCCTTCCCTACGAGCAGTACTTC. Translated, it gives CASSGKTSGGLPYEQYF.

This clone came up once. V gene TRBV28 combines with J gene TRBJ2-7, with 8 nucleotides matching TRBD1. There are 13 residues in the CDR3. Trimming took 3 bases from V and 3 from J; bases not matched to a gene: 1. Germline loops: CDR1 MDHEN, CDR2 SYDVKM. The CDR3 loop is CASSFDRGYEQYF. The CDR3 DNA is TGTGCCAGCAGTTTCGACAGGGGCTACGAGCAGTACTTC. The variable domain in full, with the rest retrieved from reference TRBV28 and TRBJ2-7, is DVKVTQSSRYLVKRTGEKVFLECVQDMDHENMFWYRQDPGLGLRLIYFSYDVKMKEKGDIPEGYSVSREKKERFSLILESASTNQTSMYLCASSFDRGYEQYFGPGTRLTVT.

This chain uses TRBV10-3 with TRBJ1-1; D perhaps matches TRBD1 (5 bases). Per germline, CDR1 ENHRY and CDR2 SYGVKD. The CDR3 has 13 amino acids. Trimming removed 1 base at V and 8 bases at J, with 11 bases between. CDR3 region: CAISEYRGTEAFF. The CDR3, as DNA: TGTGCCATCAGTGAGTATAGGGGTACGGAAGCTTTCTTT.

The V call is TRBV4-2, the J call TRBJ2-3; 15 nucleotides line up with TRBD2. J lost 3 bases, V lost 4 bases, and 8 bases had no gene match. This CDR3 contains 18 residues. The germline gives CDR1 LGHNA, CDR2 YNFKEQ. This CDR3 is CASSPPGLAGGGTDTQYF. The CDR3 region has the DNA TGTGCCAGCAGCCCCCCGGGACTAGCGGGGGGCGGGACAGATACGCAGTATTTT.

This chain uses TRBV9 with TRBJ1-2; 12 positions match TRBD1. After removal of 3 bases from V and 8 bases from J, the junction contained 5 bases not matched to a gene. Looked up from germline, CDR1 is SGDLS and CDR2 is YYNGEE. The CDR3 covers 14 residues. The CDR3 loop reads CASSAWDRGPGYTF. CDR3 DNA: TGTGCCAGCAGCGCCTGGGACAGGGGGCCCGGCTACACCTTC.

This rearrangement joins TRBV4-1 to TRBJ1-1, with 8 bases fitting TRBD1. The CDR3 sequence is 14 residues long. The germline V gene has CDR1 MGHRA and CDR2 YSYEKL. Trimming removed 4 bases from V and 5 bases from J; junction bases left unmatched: 6. The CDR3 DNA follows: TGCGCCAGCAGCCGTGACAGGGGACATACTGAAGCTTTCTTT. Its protein product is CASSRDRGHTEAFF.

This sequence joins TRBV27 and TRBJ2-5; the D gene is possibly TRBD2 (5 bases). This CDR3 contains 16 residues. The V end was cut by 6 bases, the J end by 4 bases, with 21 bases between. The germline gives CDR1 MNHEY, CDR2 SMNVEV (reference sequence). The CDR3 sequence is CASSVGLANLPETQYF. In nucleotides, the CDR3 is TGTGCCAGCAGCGTAGGATTAGCGAATCTCCCAGAGACCCAGTACTTC.

The chain has TRBV7-2 and TRBJ1-2; D remains unclear. The length of the CDR3 is 14 residues. Trimming removed 7 bases at V and 2 bases at J, with 14 bases between. Germline CDR1 reads SGHTA; CDR2 reads FQGNSA. The CDR3 reads CASTEAGFNYGYTF. The CDR3 coding sequence is TGTGCCAGCACTGAAGCAGGTTTCAACTATGGCTACACCTTC.

The chain carries TRBV7-6 and TRBJ2-1, with 7 bases identical to TRBD1. Germline V gene data show CDR1 as SGHVS and CDR2 as FNYEAQ. CDR3 length equals 16 residues. V shed 2 bases and J 6 bases; nucleotides not matched to a gene: 10. The CDR3 sequence is CASSLPPGQTTNEQFF. The CDR3 DNA reads TGTGCCAGCAGCTTACCCCCGGGACAGACCACCAATGAGCAGTTCTTC.